Described below is a single TCR beta chain sequence and its context. A few counts support this clone. Its recognized antigen is unknown. The record has no base qualities; no much larger clone is one base away. Receptor amplification or capture employed the immunoSEQ multiplex PCR assay. Drawn from immuneACCESS, this table holds only the in-frame rearrangements with V and J called that TCRdb kept. Clones are partly lost; checked studies trace under half to an unresolved V gene and leave the rest unexplained. The sample table contains 43,000 or so clones; only one count was recorded for roughly 30% of them. Jointly, the top ten make up approximately 2.6% of the sample. V is clipped by 2 bases and J by 8 bases, and the sequence between their germline boundaries is 21 bases long. CDR1 and CDR2 are drawn from the germline V gene: MGHRA, YSYEKL. The CDR3 contains 17 residues, cysteine and phenylalanine counted. The read is trimmed to its CDR3 DNA, 51 bases read in frame from base 1.

These data are taken from a study of tumour-infiltrating T cells in Burkitt lymphoma (dated by TCRdb to the early 2020s). In the study overall: All epidemiological subtypes of Burkitt lymphoma were represented in the cohort, which was made up of around 75 patients. TCR repertoire data were compared against clinical outcome, and productive clonality predicted overall survival and progression-free survival independently of established prognostic factors such as age at diagnosis. Overall study outcomes, separate from this receptor: Several public clonotypes shared across numerous Burkitt lymphoma patients were found, suggesting shared tumour neoantigen selection absent from diffuse large B-cell lymphoma.

The receptor comes from a human donor with Burkitt lymphoma. Source material: tumor tissue. The chain employs TRBV4-1 and TRBJ1-4, and perhaps TRBD1 as D gene, on 5 matching bases. The bases are TGCGCCAGCAGCCAAAGAGAATATATTCGGGGGATGGAAAAACTGTTTTTT. Its protein is CASSQREYIRGMEKLFF.